This TCR beta chain appears in the sequencing data of a study of T cell clones after liver transplantation. At the level of the study: Post-transplant blood was tracked for graft-donor-reactive T cell clones identified in a pre-transplant mixed lymphocyte reaction. Graft-donor-reactive sequences were compared with third-party-reactive TCRbeta sequences from pre-transplant mixed lymphocyte reactions.

Trimming removed 3 bases from V and 1 base from J; junction bases left unmatched: 9. CDR3 length: 16 residues. Germline CDR1 and CDR2: MNHEY and SMNVEV (reference sequence). Profiled with immunoSEQ multiplex PCR; TCRdb holds only in-frame clones, not every one. The sample records some 20,000 clones, about 84% being singletons. The chain couples TRBV27 to TRBJ2-7; the match to TRBD2 covers 7 bases. Sequencing was performed on CD8+ T cells from blood, taken less than 50 months after liver transplant. The TCR sequence derives from a human patient who received a liver transplant. The graft donor may have given rise to some T cells. CDR3 bases: TGTGCCAGCAGTTTTACGGGGGGTGAGTTGTCCTACGAGCAGTACTTC. Amino acid sequence: CASSFTGGELSYEQYF.